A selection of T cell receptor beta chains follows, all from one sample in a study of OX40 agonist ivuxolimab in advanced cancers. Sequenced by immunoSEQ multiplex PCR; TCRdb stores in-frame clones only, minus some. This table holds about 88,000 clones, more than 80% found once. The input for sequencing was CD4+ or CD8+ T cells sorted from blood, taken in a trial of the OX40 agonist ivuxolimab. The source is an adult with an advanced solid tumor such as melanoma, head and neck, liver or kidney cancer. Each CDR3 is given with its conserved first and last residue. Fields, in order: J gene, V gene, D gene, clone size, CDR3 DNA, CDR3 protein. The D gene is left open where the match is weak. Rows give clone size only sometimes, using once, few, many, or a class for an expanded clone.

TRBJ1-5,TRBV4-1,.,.,TGCGCCAGCAGCCAAGACAGGGACCAGCCCCAGCATTTT,CASSQDRDQPQHF
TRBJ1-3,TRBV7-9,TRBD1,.,TGTGCCAGCAGCTTTACAGGGGCCGGAAACACCATATATTTT,CASSFTGAGNTIYF
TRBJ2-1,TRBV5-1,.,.,TGCGCCAGCAGCTTGGGGGCTTTGGAGGAGCAGTTCTTC,CASSLGALEEQFF
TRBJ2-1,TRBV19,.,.,TGTGCCAGTAGTATAGAGGAGGGTACCTACAATGAGCAGTTCTTC,CASSIEEGTYNEQFF
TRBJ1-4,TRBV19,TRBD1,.,TGTGCCAGTCGAGGACAGGGGGATGAAAAACTGTTTTTT,CASRGQGDEKLFF
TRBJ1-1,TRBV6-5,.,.,TGTGCCAGCAGTTACTCGAAGGGCAGGCTGAACACTGAAGCTTTCTTT,CASSYSKGRLNTEAFF
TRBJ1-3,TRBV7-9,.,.,TGTGCCAGCAGCCTTGGTAGGGATGCCGGAAACACCATATATTTT,CASSLGRDAGNTIYF
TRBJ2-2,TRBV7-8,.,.,TGTGCCAGCAGCTTAACCCTCCACGGCACCGGGGAGCTGTTTTTT,CASSLTLHGTGELFF
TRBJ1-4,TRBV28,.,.,TGTGCCAGCAGCGAGGGGTCAACTAATGAAAAACTGTTTTTT,CASSEGSTNEKLFF
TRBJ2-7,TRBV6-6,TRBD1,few,TGTGCCAGCAGTGCCGGGACAGGCCCCTACGAGCAGTACTTC,CASSAGTGPYEQYF
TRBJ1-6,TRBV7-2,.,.,TGTGCCAGCAGCTTAGGGCAGGGGAGAAATTCGGCCCTCCACTTT,CASSLGQGRNSALHF
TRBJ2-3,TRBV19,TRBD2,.,TGTGCCAGTAGAAGAATCCCCCTCGGGGCCCGCGGGGGGAACACAGATACGCAGTATTTT,CASRRIPLGARGGNTDTQYF
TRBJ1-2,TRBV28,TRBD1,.,TGTGCCAGCAGCCTGCAGGGGGCAAACTATGGCTACACCTTC,CASSLQGANYGYTF
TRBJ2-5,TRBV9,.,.,TGTGCCAGCAGCCCCGCAGTGGAGCAACAAGAGACCCAGTACTTC,CASSPAVEQQETQYF
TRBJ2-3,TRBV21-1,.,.,TGTGCCGAACGGAGGGGTGCCGGGACAGATACGCAGTATTTT,CAERRGAGTDTQYF
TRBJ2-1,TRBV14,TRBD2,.,TGTGCCAGCAGCCAAGATGAAGCTAGCGGGAGCCACAATGAGCAGTTCTTC,CASSQDEASGSHNEQFF
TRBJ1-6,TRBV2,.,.,TGTGCCAGCAGTCTACAGTGGAAGCTCCACTTT,CASSLQWKLHF
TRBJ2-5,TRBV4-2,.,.,TGTGCCAGCAGCCAAGTAGGCGGGGAGACCCAGTACTTC,CASSQVGGETQYF
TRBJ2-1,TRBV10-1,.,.,TGCGCCAGCAGTGAGTCTACGCGCAATGAGCAGTTCTTC,CASSESTRNEQFF
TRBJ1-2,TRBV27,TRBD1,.,TGTGCCAGCAGTTTATATGGGGGACAGTCTTTGGGAGGCTACACCTTC,CASSLYGGQSLGGYTF
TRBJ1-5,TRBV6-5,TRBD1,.,TGTGCCAGCAAATTAGACAGGGATAAGCGACAGCCCCAGCATTTT,CASKLDRDKRQPQHF
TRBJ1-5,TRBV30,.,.,TGTGCCTGGAGTGTTCGGGGGGATCAGCCCCAGCATTTT,CAWSVRGDQPQHF
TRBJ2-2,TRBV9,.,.,TGTGCCAGCAGCCCGGTAAACTGGCCGAACACCGGGGAGCTGTTTTTT,CASSPVNWPNTGELFF
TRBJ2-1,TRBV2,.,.,TGTGCCAGCAGTGAAGTAGTACAGAATCCATACAATGAGCAGTTCTTC,CASSEVVQNPYNEQFF
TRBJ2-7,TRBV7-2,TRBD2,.,TGTGCCAGCAGCCGCGGAGGACTAGCGGGAGTCGAGCAGTACTTC,CASSRGGLAGVEQYF
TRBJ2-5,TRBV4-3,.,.,TGCGCCAGCAGCCAAGGAAGTAGCCGTCAAGAGACCCAGTACTTC,CASSQGSSRQETQYF
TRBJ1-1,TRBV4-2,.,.,TGTGCCAGCAGCCAAGAGTCTGGGGGCGACTCATCGTATGAAGCTTTCTTT,CASSQESGGDSSYEAFF
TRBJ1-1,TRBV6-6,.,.,TGTGCCAGCAGTTACATGGGGGCTGGCACTGAAGCTTTCTTT,CASSYMGAGTEAFF